Presented here are 30 T cell receptor beta chains from one specimen sequenced in a study of a mutant IDH1 vaccine in newly diagnosed glioma (dated by TCRdb to about 2021). To prepare the library, the immunoSEQ multiplex PCR assay was applied. What TCRdb holds here is the immuneACCESS table cut down to in-frame rearrangements. Part of the clones is not present; checked against another copy, under half of the missing clones reflect an unresolved V gene, and the others are unexplained. A total of about 27,000 clones appear in this sample, 65% to 80% of them only once. Roughly a tenth of the sample is in the top ten clones. The sample's time point label is to be understood as: week 5, during vaccination. Every vaccine dose consisted of 300 ug of a 20-mer mutant IDH1 peptide in Montanide, administered subcutaneously together with topical imiquimod. Their target antigens are unknown. Here the sequenced sample was PBMCs, taken from a glioma patient whose treatment included an IDH1 peptide vaccine. The receptors come from a man aged 40-49 years with glioma.

V and J are TRBV27 and TRBJ2-7; D gene uncertain. V was trimmed by 5 bases and J by 3 bases, leaving 2 bases between them. The CDR3 spans 10 residues. Germline V gene lookup returns CDR1 MNHEY and CDR2 SMNVEV (reference sequence). The CDR3 bases are TGTGCCAGCAGTAACTACGAGCAGTACGTC. Translation: CASSNYEQYV.

In this sample, this clone turned up once. This chain connects TRBV7-5 to TRBJ1-1. TRBV7-5 is a recognized pseudogene. This CDR3 is built from 13 residues. The CDR3 here is CARSLGQNTEAFF. CDR3 coding DNA: TGTGCCAGAAGCTTAGGCCAAAACACTGAAGCTTTCTTT.

The chain combines TRBV6-6 with TRBJ1-1, with TRBD1 identical over 7 bases. Per germline, CDR1 MNHNY and CDR2 SVGAGI (reference sequence). The CDR3 contains 15 residues. V was pared by 5 bases and J by 2 bases, with 8 bases of the junction left unmatched. The CDR3 here is CASSTWDRLNTEAFF. For the CDR3, the DNA is TGTGCCAGCAGTACTTGGGACAGACTTAACACTGAAGCTTTCTTT.

This clone was detected a few times. The chain combines TRBV14 with TRBJ2-2; TRBD2 matches 7 bases. CDR1 SGHDN and CDR2 FVKESK come from the germline V gene. This CDR3 has 13 residues. V shed 4 bases and J 8 bases; nucleotides not matched to a gene: 4. DNA of the CDR3: TGTGCCAGCAGCCGAACACTAGCGGGGGAGCTGTTTTTT. Translating it yields CASSRTLAGELFF.

This chain uses TRBV11-2 with TRBJ1-5; D remains unclear. The V end was cut by 3 bases, the J end by 2 bases, with 11 bases between. The CDR3 contains 15 residues. Germline V gene data show CDR1 as SGHAT and CDR2 as FQNNGV. The CDR3, as DNA: TGTGCCAGCAGCTTTAGTGGGGTTGGCAATCAGCCCCAGCATTTT. Its translation: CASSFSGVGNQPQHF.

The chain combines TRBV19 with TRBJ1-6, with a tentative D call TRBD1 (5 bases). Per germline, CDR1 LNHDA and CDR2 SQIVND (reference sequence). The germline V and J ends were trimmed by 3 bases and 8 bases, with 11 bases remaining between them. The CDR3 has 14 residues. Here the CDR3 reads CASSMVGGDSPLHF. The CDR3 DNA follows: TGTGCCAGTAGTATGGTCGGGGGGGATTCACCCCTCCACTTT.

The chain couples TRBV5-1 to TRBJ2-3; D is undetermined. The V end lost 1 base, the J end lost 6 bases, and 12 bases lay between the germline ends. The CDR3 has 14 amino acids. CDR1 is SGHRS and CDR2 is YFSETQ in the germline V gene. In DNA, the CDR3 is TGCGCCAGCAGCTTGTCCGATACTGAGGATACGCAGTATTTT. It encodes CASSLSDTEDTQYF.

This clone was counted once. The chain employs TRBV1 and TRBJ2-7; the D call TRBD1 from the table was never checked on the DNA. TRBV1 is a pseudogene locus. This CDR3 has 19 residues. CDR3 protein: CTSSQGPNRGPRSLYEQYF. The CDR3 coding sequence is TGCACCAGCAGCCAAGGACCAAACAGGGGCCCCAGGTCCCTTTACGAGCAGTACTTC.

The V gene is TRBV5-1, the J gene TRBJ2-7, with 8 bases fitting TRBD2. CDR3 length: 17 residues. Germline assignment: CDR1 SGHRS and CDR2 YFSETQ. Trimming at V came to 6 bases and at J to 3 bases, leaving 17 bases not matched to a gene. The CDR3 reads CASKGIKSGRGNYEQYF. The DNA of the CDR3 is TGCGCCAGCAAGGGAATTAAAAGCGGGAGAGGGAACTACGAGCAGTACTTC. Based on the CDR3 plus reference TRBV5-1 and TRBJ2-7, the full variable domain is KAGVTQTPRYLIKTRGQQVTLSCSPISGHRSVSWYQQTPGQGLQFLFEYFSETQRNKGNFPGRFSGRQFSNSRSEMNVSTLELGDSALYLCASKGIKSGRGNYEQYFGPGTRLTVT.

The chain is built from TRBV30 and TRBJ1-1; 9 nucleotides line up with TRBD1. The V gene end was trimmed by 2 bases and the J gene end by 4 bases; junction bases not matched to a gene: 8. The germline V gene encodes CDR1 GTSNPN and CDR2 SVGIG (reference sequence). This CDR3 comprises 15 residues. The CDR3 region has the DNA TGTGCCTGGAGTCCACAGGGGGCGCGTGGCACTGAAGCTTTCTTT. Residues: CAWSPQGARGTEAFF.

V and J are TRBV5-1 and TRBJ2-2; 8 positions agree with TRBD1. This CDR3 has 15 amino acids. The J segment lost 8 bases and the V segment lost 1 base, leaving 7 bases of the junction unmatched. CDR1 is SGHRS and CDR2 is YFSETQ in the germline V gene. CDR3 nucleotide sequence: TGCGCCAGCAGCTTGCTGGGACAGGAGTTAGGGGAGCTGTTTTTT. Translation gives CASSLLGQELGELFF.

The chain joins TRBV2 to TRBJ2-6; D perhaps matches TRBD2 (5 bases). This CDR3 comprises 14 residues. Germline values: CDR1 SNHLY, CDR2 FYNNEI. V was cut by 8 bases and J by 1 base, with 9 bases left in between. CDR3 nucleotide sequence: TGTGCCAGCTCGGACTTGTCTGGGGCCAACGTCCTGACTTTC. Translated: CASSDLSGANVLTF.

This chain connects TRBV5-1 to TRBJ1-1; D might be TRBD1 (5 bases). Deletions cut 7 bases from V and 5 bases from J, with 12 bases between. The CDR3 has 12 amino acids. Germline CDR1 SGHRS, CDR2 YFSETQ. As DNA, the CDR3 is TGCGCCAGCCCCGGGGGGGGGACTGAAGCTTTCTTT. It encodes CASPGGGTEAFF. The variable domain in full, with the rest retrieved from reference TRBV5-1 and TRBJ1-1, is KAGVTQTPRYLIKTRGQQVTLSCSPISGHRSVSWYQQTPGQGLQFLFEYFSETQRNKGNFPGRFSGRQFSNSRSEMNVSTLELGDSALYLCASPGGGTEAFFGQGTRLTVV.

CDR3 region: CASSPGHSSYEQYV. Here the CDR3 DNA reads TGTGCCAGCAGCCCCGGACACAGCTCCTACGAGCAGTACGTC. V usage is TRBV7-2 and J usage is TRBJ2-7; possible D gene TRBD1, 5 bases. Between the trimmed V and J ends, which lost 5 bases and 0 bases, there was a span of 11 bases. CDR1 SGHTA and CDR2 FQGNSA come from the germline V gene. The CDR3 length is 14 residues.

V is TRBV7-9 and J is TRBJ2-1; weak D call: TRBD2 (5 bases). There are 18 residues in the CDR3. The V gene lost 4 bases and the J gene lost 4 bases, with 23 bases spanning the gap. The germline V gene has CDR1 SEHNR and CDR2 FQNEAQ (reference sequence). CDR3 DNA sequence: TGTGCCAGCAGCTCTCGTACGGAGGCGATCGACGGGTACAATGAGCAGTTCTTC. It translates to CASSSRTEAIDGYNEQFF.

This clone was seen a single time. The chain links TRBV18 to TRBJ2-3; TRBD1 might be the D (6 bases). Per germline, CDR1 KGHSH and CDR2 LQKENI. The V end lost 5 bases, the J end lost 0 bases, and 12 bases lay between the germline ends. The CDR3 spans 15 residues. CDR3 amino acids: CASSTYRASTDTQYF. The CDR3 DNA sequence: TGTGCCAGCTCAACGTACAGGGCTAGCACAGATACGCAGTATTTT.

This sequence joins TRBV9 and TRBJ2-1; perhaps D is TRBD1 or TRBD2 (5 bases each). The CDR3 covers 14 residues. The V end lost 5 bases, the J end lost 10 bases, and 19 bases lay between the germline ends. Germline loops: CDR1 SGDLS, CDR2 YYNGEE. The CDR3 loop is CASSHLGDPREQFF. CDR3 nucleotides: TGTGCCAGCAGTCATCTAGGGGACCCCCGGGAGCAGTTCTTC.

V usage is TRBV6-1 and J usage is TRBJ1-1; D call uncertain. The ends were cut back, 3 bases at V and 0 bases at J, with 11 bases in the middle. CDR1 MNHNS and CDR2 SASEGT come from the germline V gene. CDR3 length: 15 residues. The CDR3 DNA is TGTGCCAGCAGTGATAGAAATGGGTTGAACACTGAAGCTTTCTTT. Translated: CASSDRNGLNTEAFF.

The CDR3 region is CASSLTSGSGGQYF. CDR3 sequence (DNA): TGTGCCAGCAGCTTAACTAGCGGGAGTGGGGGGCAGTACTTC. V usage is TRBV7-2 and J usage is TRBJ2-7, with 11 bases identical to TRBD2. V shed 2 bases, J shed 9 bases, and the junction held 6 bases outside the gene matches. CDR3 length equals 14 residues. The V gene's germline CDR1 is SGHTA and CDR2 FQGNSA.

CDR3 sequence reads: CASSGTSGTYEGQYF. The CDR3 DNA follows: TGTGCCAGCAGCGGGACTAGCGGAACTTACGAGGGGCAGTATTTT. The V gene is TRBV14, the J gene TRBJ2-3; 11 bases line up with TRBD2. Trimming removed 5 bases from V and 11 bases from J; junction bases left unmatched: 12. Germline loops: CDR1 SGHDN, CDR2 FVKESK. The CDR3 sequence is 15 residues long.

V and J are TRBV19 and TRBJ1-2; TRBD1 aligns across 9 bases. The germline CDR1 and CDR2 sequences are LNHDA and SQIVND (reference sequence). With 5 bases clipped from V and 8 bases from J, the junction kept 12 bases outside the gene matches. This CDR3 has 15 amino acids. The CDR3 region is CASSPQTGTGKGYTF. In DNA form, the CDR3 reads TGTGCCAGTAGTCCACAGACCGGGACAGGGAAAGGCTACACCTTC.

CDR3: CASSEDRGQGKNIQYF. The CDR3 nucleotides are TGTGCCAGCAGCGAGGACAGGGGGCAAGGCAAAAACATTCAGTACTTC. The chain couples TRBV2 to TRBJ2-4; 11 bases are shared with TRBD1. The germline CDR1 and CDR2 sequences are SNHLY and FYNNEI. The CDR3 consists of 16 residues. V gave up 6 bases and J gave up 3 bases; unmatched junction bases: 7.

V and J are TRBV7-2 and TRBJ2-1; D is uncertain. CDR1 and CDR2 (germline): SGHTA, FQGNSA. V gave up 2 bases and J gave up 3 bases, with 14 bases separating them. This CDR3 spans 16 amino acids. DNA of the CDR3: TGTGCCAGCAGCTTACGACACGGAAGCAACTACAATGAGCAGTTCTTC. It translates to CASSLRHGSNYNEQFF. The full variable domain, completed using reference TRBV7-2 and TRBJ2-1, is GAGVSQSPSNKVTEKGKDVELRCDPISGHTALYWYRQSLGQGLEFLIYFQGNSAPDKSGLPSDRFSAERTGGSVSTLTIQRTQQEDSAVYLCASSLRHGSNYNEQFFGPGTRLTVL.

The CDR3 is CASSPGPHSYNEQFF. CDR3 coding DNA: TGTGCCAGCAGTCCCGGGCCGCATTCCTACAATGAGCAGTTCTTC. The chain links TRBV6-6 to TRBJ2-1; no definite D call. The ends were cut back, 5 bases at V and 1 base at J, with 12 bases in the middle. Germline assignment: CDR1 MNHNY and CDR2 SVGAGI (reference sequence). This CDR3 region has 15 residues.

This clone was detected once. The V call is TRBV6-5, the J call TRBJ2-3, with a weak D call TRBD2 (6 bases). The CDR3 loop spans 15 amino acids. The V gene's germline CDR1 is MNHEY and CDR2 SVGAGI. Trimming left V 2 bases short and J 2 bases short, with 11 bases between. The CDR3 region has the DNA TGTGCCAGCAGTTACGGGCGGGGTACCACAGATACGCAGTATTTT. Translating gives CASSYGRGTTDTQYF.

The V call is TRBV7-2, the J call TRBJ2-3; 10 bases agree with TRBD2. V lost 6 bases and J lost 5; bases outside the gene matches: 14. Germline lookup yields CDR1 SGHTA and CDR2 FQGNSA. The length of the CDR3 is 17 residues. CDR3 DNA: TGTGCCAGCAGTTCCGAACGGCTAGCGGGAGAAGGAGATACGCAGTATTTT. Amino acid sequence: CASSSERLAGEGDTQYF.

The chain carries TRBV5-1 and TRBJ2-7; 9 bases match TRBD1. Trimming cost V 3 bases and J 6 bases; bases outside gene matches: 13. Looked up from germline, CDR1 is SGHRS and CDR2 is YFSETQ. The CDR3 sequence is 16 residues long. The CDR3: CASSSQPGQGGGEQYF. The CDR3 DNA follows: TGCGCCAGCAGCTCTCAACCGGGACAGGGCGGGGGCGAGCAGTACTTC.

The rearrangement uses TRBV5-4 and TRBJ2-7; 7 positions agree with TRBD1. Germline CDR1 is SGHNT and CDR2 is YYREEE (reference sequence). The CDR3 has 13 amino acids. The J segment lost 2 bases and the V segment lost 2 bases, leaving 1 base of the junction unmatched. CDR3: CASSFDRAYEQYF. In nucleotides, the CDR3 is TGTGCCAGCAGCTTTGACAGGGCCTACGAGCAGTACTTC.

The J gene is TRBJ2-1, the V gene TRBV5-6; no clear D gene. The CDR3 loop spans 15 amino acids. The germline gives CDR1 SGHDT, CDR2 YYEEEE. The germline V and J ends were trimmed by 4 bases and 10 bases, with 21 bases remaining between them. The CDR3 DNA reads as TGTGCCAGCAGCCTGAACCGGGTCGTGGTGTGGGAGCAGTTCTTC. Its protein product is CASSLNRVVVWEQFF.

The rearrangement uses TRBV10-3 and TRBJ2-5; D is perhaps TRBD1 or TRBD2 (6 bases each). In germline, CDR1 is ENHRY, CDR2 SYGVKD. Trimming cost V 5 bases and J 5 bases, with 21 bases left between them. The CDR3 spans 16 residues. The CDR3 protein is CAISPNIPTGRETQYF. The CDR3 nucleotides are TGTGCCATCAGTCCAAACATACCAACAGGGAGGGAGACCCAGTACTTC.